This T cell receptor (beta chain) was sequenced for a study of cytomegalovirus exposure and HLA in healthy donors. Findings and limits, study-wide: In vitro, three CMV-associated chains proved specific for CMV antigens. Rare TCR sequences dominated, though some public TCRs recurred in many donors. Per published reports, the classifier diagnosed cytomegalovirus status with high specificity and sensitivity.

Sequencing used immunoSEQ multiplex PCR; TCRdb keeps in-frame clones, though not all of them. The sample consists of about 55,000 clones, more than 80% of them appearing once. As concerns this clone: Its antigen is unidentified.

The CDR3 extends over 16 amino acids. Germline V gives CDR1 SGHNT, CDR2 YYREEE (reference sequence). J lost 4 bases, V lost 2 bases, and 8 bases had no gene match. The rearrangement links TRBV5-4 to TRBJ2-3; 9 bases are a match to TRBD2. The sample comprised PBMCs. The clonotype was recovered from a man younger than 30 in good health and CMV-seronegative. CDR3 residues: CASSFGRGRAADTQYF. The DNA for the CDR3 is TGTGCCAGCAGCTTTGGTCGCGGGAGGGCAGCAGATACGCAGTATTTT.